This TCR beta chain derives from a study of PD-L1 blockade in urothelial cancer. On the study more broadly: Prior regimens of chemotherapy numbered 0 to 3 per patient. The median number of T cells present in blood samples was around 150,000.

Sequencing was performed with immunoSEQ multiplex PCR; in TCRdb, only in-frame clones are kept and a portion is missing. The sample has some 45,000 clones, more than 75% seen once. CDR1 is LNHDA and CDR2 is SQIVND in the germline V gene (reference sequence). This CDR3 is built from 14 residues. With V trimmed by 6 bases and J by 2 bases, 3 bases remained unmatched. Described time point: pretreatment peripheral blood. Each patient presented with locally advanced or metastatic urothelial carcinoma. The TCR was taken from a man in his fifties or sixties with urothelial cancer. This specimen was PBMCs, taken around atezolizumab (anti-PD-L1) treatment. The chain carries TRBV19 and TRBJ2-3; 9 bases line up with TRBD2. CDR3 nucleotide sequence: TGTGCCAGTAGGACTAGCGGAATCACAGATACGCAGTATTTT. Its translation: CASRTSGITDTQYF.